This TCR beta chain was observed in a study of a mutant IDH1 vaccine in newly diagnosed glioma. Study background: Radiotherapy alone preceded vaccination by 4-6 weeks; alternatively, vaccination started with temozolomide cycles. Antecedent treatment encompassed radiotherapy, temozolomide, or their combination; the majority received both.

Profiled with immunoSEQ multiplex PCR; TCRdb holds only in-frame clones, not every one. This sample yields some 60,000 clones, of which roughly 80% are seen a single time; 3.6% belongs to the top ten. This clone was picked up one time. As yet, its antigen is unknown. Time point: week 11, during vaccination. A single vaccine dose contained 300 ug of mutant IDH1 20-mer peptide, and topical imiquimod was used with it. Germline V lookup: CDR1 MDHEN, CDR2 SYDVKM. Trimming stripped 6 bases from V and 2 bases from J, with 7 bases between. The CDR3 contains 12 residues. The TCR comes from a man aged 30-40 years with glioma. The chain carries TRBV28 and TRBJ1-2; tentatively, D is TRBD1 (6 bases). The input for sequencing was PBMCs, taken from a glioma patient whose treatment included an IDH1 peptide vaccine. The CDR3: CASRTGNYGYTF. The CDR3 DNA follows: TGTGCCAGCAGAACAGGGAACTATGGCTACACCTTC.